These T cell receptor beta chains were read from a single sample in a study of Ad26.COV2.S vaccination and SARS-CoV-2 variants. TCRdb's table, derived via immunoSEQ multiplex PCR, lists solely in-frame clones and lacks some. The sample includes 410,000 or so clones, 90% of them seen just once. The starting material was peripheral blood, obtained in a trial of Ad26.COV2.S vaccine versus placebo. Receptors originate from a person aged 18-60 years who received the Ad26.COV2.S COVID-19 vaccine or a placebo. The CDR3 runs from the conserved cysteine through the conserved F or W. A D gene is named only where the DNA matches it firmly. Only part of the rows carry a size: once, few, many, or a class if the clone is expanded.

-,TRBV4-3,-,TRBJ2-7,CASSQDMASSSEQYF,TGCGCCAGCAGCCAAGATATGGCTAGCAGTTCGGAGCAGTACTTC
TRBD1,TRBV15,-,TRBJ1-1,CATSRAIGTGPTEAFF,TGTGCCACCAGCAGAGCAATTGGGACAGGGCCCACTGAAGCTTTCTTT
TRBD1,TRBV3-1/TRBV3-2,-,TRBJ2-7,CASSGWTGTYEQYF,TGTGCCAGCAGCGGCTGGACAGGAACCTACGAGCAGTACTTC
TRBD2,TRBV2,-,TRBJ2-7,CASSSGTSGLYEQYF,TGTGCCAGCAGTTCCGGGACTAGCGGGCTCTACGAGCAGTACTTC
TRBD1,TRBV5-5,-,TRBJ2-7,CASSSRTGIYEQYF,TGTGCCAGCAGCTCGCGGACAGGGATCTACGAGCAGTACTTC
-,TRBV7-6,once,TRBJ2-5,CASSLAPQVSETQYF,TGTGCCAGCAGCTTAGCCCCACAGGTTTCGGAGACCCAGTACTTC
-,TRBV7-6,-,TRBJ1-1,CASSLGGAPEAFF,TGTGCCAGCAGCTTAGGGGGGGCTCCTGAAGCTTTCTTT
-,TRBV6-2/TRBV6-3,-,TRBJ1-5,CASSYRTELSNQPQHF,TGTGCCAGCAGTTACAGGACGGAACTTAGCAATCAGCCCCAGCATTTT
TRBD2,TRBV7-6,-,TRBJ2-1,CASTPGLAGNEQFF,TGTGCCAGCACCCCGGGACTAGCGGGTAATGAGCAGTTCTTC
-,TRBV7-2,once,TRBJ1-2,CASSASVNYGYTF,TGTGCCAGCAGCGCCTCAGTGAACTATGGCTACACCTTC
-,TRBV5-8,few,TRBJ2-1,CASSLEGGRNEQFF,TGTGCCAGCAGCTTGGAGGGCGGAAGGAATGAGCAGTTCTTC
TRBD2,TRBV7-2,-,TRBJ2-7,CASSLFGRGNEQYF,TGTGCCAGCAGCTTATTCGGGAGGGGGAACGAGCAGTACTTC
-,TRBV30,-,TRBJ2-1,CAWSRQSGYNEQFF,TGTGCCTGGAGTAGGCAGAGCGGATACAATGAGCAGTTCTTC
-,TRBV30,once,TRBJ1-4,CAWSNKGGSTNEKLFF,TGTGCCTGGAGCAACAAGGGGGGATCAACTAATGAAAAACTGTTTTTT
TRBD1,TRBV5-4,-,TRBJ2-7,CASSRDRVYEQYF,TGTGCCAGCAGCCGGGACAGGGTCTACGAGCAGTACTTC
-,TRBV6-2/TRBV6-3,once,TRBJ2-2,CASSLTGTANTGELFF,TGTGCCAGCAGCCTCACCGGGACGGCAAACACCGGGGAGCTGTTTTTT
-,TRBV28,-,TRBJ2-7,CASRYPAQFSYEQYF,TGTGCCAGCAGGTACCCGGCCCAGTTTAGCTACGAGCAGTACTTC
TRBD2,TRBV6-5,-,TRBJ2-7,CASSYGLAGTYEQYF,TGTGCCAGCAGTTACGGACTAGCGGGAACCTACGAGCAGTACTTC
-,TRBV30,-,TRBJ2-2,CAWSVYLNTGELFF,TGTGCCTGGAGTGTATACCTGAACACCGGGGAGCTGTTTTTT
-,TRBV4-1,-,TRBJ2-3,CASSQVGNEDTQYF,TGCGCCAGCAGCCAAGTCGGGAATGAAGATACGCAGTATTTT
-,TRBV6-1,-,TRBJ2-2,CASVGDTGELFF,TGTGCCAGCGTAGGCGACACCGGGGAGCTGTTTTTT
TRBD1,TRBV6-2/TRBV6-3,-,TRBJ1-1,CASSQTGSGTEAFF,TGTGCCAGCAGCCAGACAGGGTCGGGAACTGAAGCTTTCTTT
-,TRBV12-5,once,TRBJ1-1,CASGPKNIGVDTEAFF,TGTGCTAGTGGTCCGAAGAATATCGGAGTCGACACTGAAGCTTTCTTT
-,TRBV10-2,-,TRBJ2-1,CASGNGAGHNEQFF,TGCGCCAGCGGGAACGGGGCGGGCCACAATGAGCAGTTCTTC
TRBD2,TRBV7-9,-,TRBJ2-1,CASSPGSGINEQFF,TGTGCCAGCAGCCCGGGCAGCGGGATCAATGAGCAGTTCTTC
TRBD1,TRBV27,-,TRBJ2-3,CASSLFSGTGMSTDTQYF,TGTGCCAGCAGTTTATTCAGTGGGACAGGGATGAGCACAGATACGCAGTATTTT
-,TRBV21-1,-,TRBJ2-3,CASTGNESTDTQYF,TGTGCCAGCACCGGGAACGAGAGCACAGATACGCAGTATTTT
TRBD2,TRBV9,-,TRBJ2-7,CASSVGVAGSYEQYF,TGTGCCAGCAGCGTAGGAGTAGCGGGAAGCTACGAGCAGTACTTC
TRBD2,TRBV12-3/TRBV12-4,-,TRBJ2-2,CASTDSTSGELFF,TGTGCCAGCACCGACTCGACTAGCGGTGAGCTGTTTTTT
TRBD2,TRBV5-1,-,TRBJ2-7,CASSLVASGSYEQYF,TGCGCCAGCAGCTTGGTAGCTAGCGGGTCCTACGAGCAGTACTTC
-,TRBV29-1,-,TRBJ2-3,CSGGTDTQYF,TGCAGCGGAGGGACAGATACGCAGTATTTT
TRBD1,TRBV12-5,-,TRBJ1-5,CASGFQGGDSNQPQHF,TGTGCTAGTGGTTTCCAGGGGGGTGATAGCAATCAGCCCCAGCATTTT
TRBD1,TRBV19,-,TRBJ1-2,CASSGTGGDYGYTF,TGTGCCAGTAGCGGGACAGGGGGCGACTATGGCTACACCTTC
TRBD2,TRBV7-6,-,TRBJ2-1,CASSDRLAGGDNEQFF,TGTGCCAGCAGCGACCGACTAGCGGGAGGGGACAATGAGCAGTTCTTC
-,TRBV28,-,TRBJ2-3,CASSSRVSRDTRYYTQYF,TGTGCCAGCAGTTCTCGCGTTAGCCGGGACACCCGATATTATACGCAGTATTTT
-,TRBV19,-,TRBJ1-1,CASTLSRTLGTEAFF,TGTGCCAGTACTCTCTCGAGGACGTTGGGGACTGAAGCTTTCTTT
TRBD2,TRBV6-5,-,TRBJ2-2,CASSFPSGNTGELFF,TGTGCCAGCAGTTTCCCTAGCGGGAACACCGGGGAGCTGTTTTTT
-,TRBV7-2,-,TRBJ2-7,CASSSLAFFTGSEQYF,TGTGCCAGCAGCTCTCTAGCGTTTTTCACTGGGAGCGAGCAGTACTTC
TRBD2,TRBV11-2,-,TRBJ2-1,CASSPLAGGYNEQFF,TGTGCCAGCAGCCCGCTAGCGGGAGGTTACAATGAGCAGTTCTTC
-,TRBV6-5,-,TRBJ1-2,CASSYSGGALSGYTF,TGTGCCAGCAGTTACTCTGGGGGGGCATTAAGTGGCTACACCTTC
-,TRBV7-9,-,TRBJ1-6,CASSLAVSPNSPLHF,TGTGCCAGCAGCTTAGCGGTTTCCCCTAATTCACCCCTCCACTTT
TRBD1,TRBV30,-,TRBJ1-6,CAWTAGQYNSPLHF,TGTGCCTGGACCGCGGGACAGTATAATTCACCCCTCCACTTT
-,TRBV6-2/TRBV6-3,-,TRBJ2-7,CASSYDGGLSSYEQYF,TGTGCCAGCAGTTACGATGGCGGGCTGAGCTCCTACGAGCAGTACTTC
TRBD2,TRBV5-4,-,TRBJ2-3,CASSLGRLAVIDTQYF,TGTGCCAGCAGCTTGGGACGACTAGCCGTGATAGATACGCAGTATTTT
-,TRBV2,-,TRBJ1-2,CASGPGHINYGYTF,TGTGCCTCGGGGCCGGGACACATCAACTATGGCTACACCTTC
-,TRBV6-5,-,TRBJ1-1,CASSYSVLMNTEAFF,TGTGCCAGCAGTTACTCTGTCTTGATGAACACTGAAGCTTTCTTT
-,TRBV7-8,-,TRBJ1-5,CASSLLGGESNQPQHF,TGTGCCAGCAGCTTACTTGGGGGCGAAAGCAATCAGCCCCAGCATTTT
TRBD2,TRBV7-9,once,TRBJ2-2,CATPLEREGVTGELFF,TGTGCCACCCCCCTCGAGCGGGAGGGTGTCACCGGGGAGCTGTTTTTT
-,TRBV20-1,-,TRBJ1-1,CSAREGAEAFF,TGCAGTGCTAGAGAGGGAGCTGAAGCTTTCTTT